Presented here are 6 T cell receptor beta chains from one specimen sequenced in a study of cytomegalovirus exposure and HLA in healthy donors. The PCR contained 60 Vbeta and 13 Jbeta primers. Only in-frame clones appear in the TCRdb table, and some are missing; sequencing was by immunoSEQ multiplex PCR. Of about 160,000 clones in the sample, roughly 75% were seen once. The sequenced sample was PBMCs. The receptors derive from a man aged 18 to 29 in good health and CMV-seronegative.

The rearrangement links TRBV7-2 to TRBJ1-1, with D possibly TRBD1 on 6 matching bases. The CDR3 contains 15 residues. CDR1 is SGHTA, CDR2 FQGNSA, per germline. V gave up 5 bases and J gave up 4 bases, with 17 bases separating them. CDR3 sequence reads: CASSPFTGSGTEAFF. The DNA of the CDR3 is TGTGCCAGCAGCCCCTTCACAGGGTCGGGCACTGAAGCTTTCTTT.

The chain links TRBV6-1 to TRBJ2-7; 8 positions agree with TRBD1. The junction had 7 bases not matched to a gene; V was cut back by 7 bases and J by 5 bases. This CDR3 spans 13 amino acids. Germline V gives CDR1 MNHNS, CDR2 SASEGT. For the CDR3, the DNA is TGTGCCAGCAAATTCCAGGGGGCCAACGAGCAGTACTTC. This encodes CASKFQGANEQYF.

CDR3 in amino acids: CTCQGLADGETQYF. For the CDR3, the DNA is TGCACTTGCCAGGGACTAGCGGACGGGGAGACCCAGTACTTC. V and J are TRBV29-1 and TRBJ2-5, with TRBD2 matching over 11 bases. This CDR3 has 14 amino acids. Germline CDR1 is SQVTM and CDR2 is ANQGSEA.

This clone came up once. V usage is TRBV28 and J usage is TRBJ2-7; D perhaps matches TRBD2 (5 bases). V was clipped by 8 bases and J by 1 base, with 15 bases between them. CDR1 and CDR2 (germline): MDHEN, SYDVKM. The CDR3 sequence is 14 residues long. CDR3 bases: TGTGCCAGCCAGAACCCGGGATATTCCTACGAGCAGTACTTC. Its protein is CASQNPGYSYEQYF.

This clone is a singleton in its sample. The V call is TRBV19, the J call TRBJ2-1; 7 bases are a match to TRBD2. This CDR3 has 18 residues. Germline V gene data show CDR1 as LNHDA and CDR2 as SQIVND (reference sequence). V shed 7 bases, J shed 4 bases, and the junction held 19 bases outside the gene matches. The CDR3 region has the DNA TGTGCCAGTACTCCTCGGGGACTAACCACTTTGGGGTACAATGAGCAGTTCTTC. It encodes CASTPRGLTTLGYNEQFF.

This chain links TRBV6-1 with TRBJ1-1; 7 bases match TRBD1. The V gene's germline CDR1 is MNHNS and CDR2 SASEGT. The CDR3 is 13 residues long. Trimming took 6 bases from V and 0 from J; bases not matched to a gene: 1. CDR3 nucleotides: TGTGCCAGCAGACAGGGGTTGAACACTGAAGCTTTCTTT. It yields the protein CASRQGLNTEAFF.